The T cell receptor beta chain under discussion was sequenced for a study of stem cell transplantation in POMP-related autoinflammatory disease. Note on this clone: The antigen remains unidentified.

Germline-derived CDR1 and CDR2 are SGHTA and FQGNSA. V lost 5 bases, J lost 1 base, and 6 bases stayed unmatched. The length of the CDR3 is 16 residues. Profiling relied on immunoSEQ multiplex PCR, and the TCRdb table lists in-frame clones only, not all of them. Counted here are some 3,000 clones, about 91% occurring once; the ten biggest clones make up about 2%. Study-level results: Across all analyzed T-cell subsets, patients with PRAID tended toward reduced diversity and increased clonality.

Source: CD4+ follicular helper T cells (Tfh) from PBMCs, taken after stem cell transplantation. The chain joins TRBV7-2 to TRBJ2-5, with TRBD2 identical over 11 bases. The receptor's source is a human patient with POMP-related autoinflammation and immune dysregulation (PRAID). The graft donor may be the source of some T cells. The CDR3 loop is CASSPGLAGPQETQYF. The DNA of the CDR3 is TGTGCCAGCAGCCCTGGACTAGCGGGTCCCCAAGAGACCCAGTACTTC.